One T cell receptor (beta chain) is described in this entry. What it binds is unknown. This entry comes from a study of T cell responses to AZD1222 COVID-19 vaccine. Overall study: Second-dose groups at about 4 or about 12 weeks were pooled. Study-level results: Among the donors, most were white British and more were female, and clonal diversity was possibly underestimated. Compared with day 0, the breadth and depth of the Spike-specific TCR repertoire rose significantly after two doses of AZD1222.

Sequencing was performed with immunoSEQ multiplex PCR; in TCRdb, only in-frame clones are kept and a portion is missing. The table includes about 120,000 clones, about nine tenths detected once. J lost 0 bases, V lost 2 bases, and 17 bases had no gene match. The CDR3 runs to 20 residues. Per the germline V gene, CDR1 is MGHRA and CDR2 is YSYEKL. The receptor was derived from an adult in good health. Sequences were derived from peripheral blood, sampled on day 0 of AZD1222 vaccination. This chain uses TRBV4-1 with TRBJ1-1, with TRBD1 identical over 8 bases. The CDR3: CASSQSVQFRRDRLNTEAFF. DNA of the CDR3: TGCGCCAGCAGCCAATCGGTTCAATTCAGGCGGGACAGGTTGAACACTGAAGCTTTCTTT.